Listed here are 16 T cell receptor beta chains from one sample, sequenced in a study of immune cell composition in non-small cell lung cancer (dated by TCRdb to about 2017). Normal lung samples came from the same patient and were non-adjacent lung tissue collected as far from the tumour as possible, with a minimum distance of 3 cm. The method behind the library was the immunoSEQ multiplex PCR assay. TCRdb took this table from immuneACCESS and kept in-frame rearrangements with V and J called. Such tables lack part of the clones; where checked against another copy, unresolved V genes explain under half of the gap, and the rest is unexplained. The sample data list 5,100 or so clones, and approximately 91% of these were observed just once. The ten largest account for approximately 5% of the sample. The sequenced sample was non-adjacent lung tissue. Receptors originate from a human donor with non-small cell lung cancer. Some clones in this sample may be carry-over from other donors' samples.

A single count supports this clone. The chain carries TRBV10-1 and TRBJ2-7, with a weak D call TRBD1 (5 bases). The CDR3 spans 15 residues. Germline V gene lookup returns CDR1 WNHNN and CDR2 SYGVQD (reference sequence). Deletions cut 4 bases from V and 0 bases from J, with 13 bases between. CDR3 region: CASSVVQANSYEQYF. CDR3 DNA: TGCGCCAGCAGTGTGGTACAGGCCAACTCCTACGAGCAGTACTTC.

This clone was observed once. The chain recombines TRBV30 with TRBJ1-1, with TRBD1 as a possible D gene (5 bases). Trimming shortened V by 2 bases and J by 4 bases, and 8 bases separated the two germline ends. This CDR3 spans 12 amino acids. Germline V gives CDR1 GTSNPN, CDR2 SVGIG (reference sequence). CDR3: CAWSWGATEAFF. DNA of the CDR3: TGTGCCTGGAGTTGGGGCGCCACTGAAGCTTTCTTT. The full variable domain, rest sourced from reference TRBV30 and TRBJ1-1, is SQTIHQWPATLVQPVGSPLSLECTVEGTSNPNLYWYRQAAGRGLQLLFYSVGIGQISSEVPQNLSASRPQDRQFILSSKKLLLSDSGFYLCAWSWGATEAFFGQGTRLTVV.

The J gene is TRBJ2-1, the V gene TRBV7-3, with 9 nucleotides matching TRBD2. The CDR3 runs 17 residues. CDR1 and CDR2 (germline): SGHTA, FQGTGA. The J segment lost 4 bases and the V segment lost 5 bases, leaving 12 bases of the junction unmatched. As DNA, the CDR3 is TGTGCCAGCAGCCCCCTGGGGGCGGGGGGGGATTACAATGAGCAGTTCTTC. Translating gives CASSPLGAGGDYNEQFF.

The V gene is TRBV4-3, the J gene TRBJ2-7, with D hard to call. Trimming removed 0 bases at V and 3 bases at J, with 9 bases between. Germline V gene lookup returns CDR1 LGHNA and CDR2 YSLEER. This CDR3 has 14 amino acids. The CDR3 sequence is CASSQEARNYEQYF. The DNA for the CDR3 is TGCGCCAGCAGCCAAGAGGCCAGGAACTACGAGCAGTACTTC.

This chain links TRBV7-2 with TRBJ2-7, with 7 nucleotides matching TRBD2. V gave up 2 bases and J gave up 2 bases; unmatched junction bases: 6. Germline assignment: CDR1 SGHTA and CDR2 FQGNSA. The CDR3 loop spans 15 amino acids. As DNA, the CDR3 is TGTGCCAGCAGCTTAATAACTAGCGAAGCCTACGAGCAGTACTTC. Amino acids: CASSLITSEAYEQYF.

This rearrangement joins TRBV29-1 to TRBJ2-6, with no clear D. The germline V gene has CDR1 SQVTM and CDR2 ANQGSEA. The CDR3 covers 13 residues. V was clipped by 4 bases and J by 3 bases, with 7 bases between them. The CDR3 here is CSVVSDGANVLTF. The CDR3 DNA is TGCAGCGTTGTGTCAGATGGGGCCAACGTCCTGACTTTC.

The chain employs TRBV28 and TRBJ1-1, with D perhaps TRBD1 (6 bases). The length of the CDR3 is 15 residues. V was pared by 7 bases and J by 4 bases, with 19 bases between. The germline gives CDR1 MDHEN, CDR2 SYDVKM. CDR3: CASISTGSFSTEAFF. The CDR3 DNA reads TGTGCCAGCATCTCCACAGGGTCCTTCTCCACTGAAGCTTTCTTT.

The CDR3 DNA follows: TGTGCCTGGAGTCTTACAGGGATCGGTGGCGATGAGCAGTTCTTC. Residues: CAWSLTGIGGDEQFF. The rearrangement links TRBV30 to TRBJ2-1, with D perhaps TRBD1 (6 bases). CDR1 GTSNPN and CDR2 SVGIG come from the germline V gene (reference sequence). V lost 2 bases and J lost 8, with 19 bases in between. The CDR3 has 15 residues. Complete variable domain (other parts from reference TRBV30 and TRBJ2-1): SQTIHQWPATLVQPVGSPLSLECTVEGTSNPNLYWYRQAAGRGLQLLFYSVGIGQISSEVPQNLSASRPQDRQFILSSKKLLLSDSGFYLCAWSLTGIGGDEQFFGPGTRLTVL.

In this sample, this clone turned up once. The J gene is TRBJ2-1, the V gene TRBV5-4; no clear D gene. Germline CDR1 is SGHNT and CDR2 is YYREEE (reference sequence). V was cut by 4 bases and J by 9 bases, with 17 bases left in between. This CDR3 is 14 amino acids long. In DNA, the CDR3 is TGTGCCAGCAGCCAACCTAGTCCTAGTAGTGAGCAGTTCTTC. Its protein product is CASSQPSPSSEQFF.

This chain joins TRBV4-1 and TRBJ2-3; a weak D match, TRBD2 (5 bases). The CDR3 is 18 residues long. V shed 3 bases and J shed 3 bases, with 22 bases lying between them. Germline CDR1 is MGHRA and CDR2 is YSYEKL. CDR3 amino acids: CASSQDPIASGITDTQYF. The CDR3 DNA follows: TGCGCCAGCAGCCAGGATCCGATAGCGTCAGGTATAACAGATACGCAGTATTTT.

The chain has TRBV4-3 and TRBJ2-7; 10 bases map to TRBD2. Germline-derived CDR1 and CDR2 are LGHNA and YSLEER. This CDR3 is built from 17 residues. Losses at the gene ends were 1 base for V and 0 bases for J; bases not matched to a gene: 6. CDR3 sequence: CASSQGLAGVSSYEQYF. CDR3 DNA: TGCGCCAGCAGCCAAGGGCTAGCGGGGGTAAGCTCCTACGAGCAGTACTTC.

The chain links TRBV5-1 to TRBJ2-3; D is possibly TRBD2 (6 bases). CDR1 and CDR2 from the germline V gene are SGHRS and YFSETQ. V was clipped by 3 bases and J by 0 bases, with 11 bases between them. The CDR3 covers 15 residues. CDR3 coding DNA: TGCGCCAGCAGCTCCTCCGGGACTAGCACAGATACGCAGTATTTT. Its protein is CASSSSGTSTDTQYF.

This clone was seen a single time. V is TRBV5-5 and J is TRBJ2-5, with 9 bases identical to TRBD1. Germline V gene sequence: CDR1 SGHKS, CDR2 YYEKEE (reference sequence). V was clipped by 0 bases and J by 4 bases; unmatched bases: 10. There are 17 residues in the CDR3. CDR3: CASSLEVTGTGRETQYF. The CDR3 DNA is TGTGCCAGCAGCTTGGAGGTAACCGGGACAGGGAGAGAGACCCAGTACTTC.

CDR3 in DNA: TGTGCCACCGAACCGGGACAGGGCGTAGGAACTGAAGCTTTCTTT. Amino acids: CATEPGQGVGTEAFF. The chain is built from TRBV10-3 and TRBJ1-1; 9 bases line up with TRBD1. Germline CDR1 is ENHRY and CDR2 is SYGVKD. V was pared by 10 bases and J by 5 bases, with 14 bases of the junction left unmatched. The CDR3 has 15 residues.

This clone was seen a handful of times. The CDR3 sequence: CASSGTGGFDEAFF. The CDR3 coding sequence is TGCGCCAGCAGCGGGACAGGGGGCTTTGATGAAGCTTTCTTT. V is TRBV5-1 and J is TRBJ1-1, with TRBD1 identical over 12 bases. CDR3 length equals 14 residues. J gave up 7 bases and V 4 bases, and 5 bases lay outside the gene matches. Germline lookup yields CDR1 SGHRS and CDR2 YFSETQ. Full variable domain (rest looked up from reference TRBV5-1 and TRBJ1-1): KAGVTQTPRYLIKTRGQQVTLSCSPISGHRSVSWYQQTPGQGLQFLFEYFSETQRNKGNFPGRFSGRQFSNSRSEMNVSTLELGDSALYLCASSGTGGFDEAFFGQGTRLTVV.

This clone has just a few counts. V gene TRBV7-9 combines with J gene TRBJ2-5; 12 bases line up with TRBD2. This CDR3 is 14 amino acids long. From germline, CDR1 is SEHNR and CDR2 FQNEAQ (reference sequence). The junction had 11 bases not matched to a gene; V was cut back by 4 bases and J by 14 bases. CDR3 bases: TGTGCCAGCAGCTCGGGACTAGCGGGTTCCCCTCCTTACTTC. It specifies CASSSGLAGSPPYF.